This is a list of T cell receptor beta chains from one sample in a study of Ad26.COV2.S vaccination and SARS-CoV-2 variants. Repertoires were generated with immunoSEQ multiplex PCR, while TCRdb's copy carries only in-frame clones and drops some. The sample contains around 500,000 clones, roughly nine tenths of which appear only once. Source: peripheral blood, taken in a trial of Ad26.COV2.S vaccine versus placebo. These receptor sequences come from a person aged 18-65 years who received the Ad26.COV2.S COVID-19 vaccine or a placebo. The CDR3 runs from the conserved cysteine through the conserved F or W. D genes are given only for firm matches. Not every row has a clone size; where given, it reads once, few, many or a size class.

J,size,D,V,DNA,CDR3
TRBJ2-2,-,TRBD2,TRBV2,TGTGCCAGCAGGGGGGGACTAGCGGCCGGGGAGCTGTTTTTT,CASRGGLAAGELFF
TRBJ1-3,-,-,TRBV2,TGTGCCAGCAGTGAGCCAGGAAACACCATATATTTT,CASSEPGNTIYF
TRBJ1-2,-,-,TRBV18,TGTGCCAGCTCACCGAACCGGGACCGCGGCGCCTATGGCTACACCTTC,CASSPNRDRGAYGYTF
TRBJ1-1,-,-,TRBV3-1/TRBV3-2,TGTGCCAGCAGCCAAGGGTCGTCTTATAACACTGAAGCTTTCTTT,CASSQGSSYNTEAFF
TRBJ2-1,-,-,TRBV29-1,TGCAGCGTTGTTCTCGGGAGAAACAATGAGCAGTTCTTC,CSVVLGRNNEQFF
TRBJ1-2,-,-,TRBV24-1,TGTGCCACCAGTGATAACAAGGATGGCTACACCTTC,CATSDNKDGYTF
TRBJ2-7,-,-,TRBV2,TGTGCCAGCAGTGACAGTCTTGGCAGCGAGGTGCAGTACTTC,CASSDSLGSEVQYF
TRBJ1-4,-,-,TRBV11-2,TGTGCCAGCAGTCGGGAGAGGAGTGAAAAACTGTTTTTT,CASSRERSEKLFF
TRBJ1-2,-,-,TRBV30,TGTGCCTGGAGTGTCCGGAAGGATGGCTACACCTTC,CAWSVRKDGYTF
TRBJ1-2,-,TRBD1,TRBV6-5,TGTGCCAGCAGTTACTCGGGACAGGGGGACTCCTATGGCTACACCTTC,CASSYSGQGDSYGYTF
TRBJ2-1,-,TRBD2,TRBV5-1,TGCGCCAGCAGCACCGCCTTACTAGCGGGAGGAGGCAATGAGCAGTTCTTC,CASSTALLAGGGNEQFF
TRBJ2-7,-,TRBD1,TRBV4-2,TGTGCCAGCAGCCAGTCCCCGGGACAGACAATGAAAGAGCAGTACTTC,CASSQSPGQTMKEQYF
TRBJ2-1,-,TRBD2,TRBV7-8,TGTGCCAGCAGCTTAGTTTCTAGCGGGATTGAGGGGGAGCAGTTCTTC,CASSLVSSGIEGEQFF
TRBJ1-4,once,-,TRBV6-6,TGTGCCAGCAGTAACAGGGTTGGTCATGAAAAACTGTTTTTT,CASSNRVGHEKLFF
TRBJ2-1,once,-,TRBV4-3,TGCGCCAGCAGCCAAGTCCCACAGGGTGTAGGCTCCTACAATGAGCAGTTCTTC,CASSQVPQGVGSYNEQFF
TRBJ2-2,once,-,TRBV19,TGTGCCGGGGCGGCGGAGAACACCGGGGAGCTGTTTTTT,CAGAAENTGELFF
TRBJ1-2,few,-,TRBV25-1,TGTGCCAGCATGGAAGACAAACTCCCTCGTGGCTACACCTTC,CASMEDKLPRGYTF
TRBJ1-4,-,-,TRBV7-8,TGTGCCAGCACTCTTCATCCGCATGAAAAACTGTTTTTT,CASTLHPHEKLFF
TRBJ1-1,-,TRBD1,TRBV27,TGTGCCAGCAGTCCCCGGACAGGTTCAGCTTTCTTT,CASSPRTGSAFF
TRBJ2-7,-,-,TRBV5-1,TGCGCCAGCAGGTCCGGGACTGAGGTTGTCGAGCAGTACTTC,CASRSGTEVVEQYF
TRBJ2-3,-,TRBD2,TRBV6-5,TGTGCCAGCGGCAGCGGGGGGGTGTCGACAGATACGCAGTATTTT,CASGSGGVSTDTQYF
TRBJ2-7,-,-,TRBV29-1,TGCAGCGTTGAAGCAATCGCGGGACATATCCACGAGCAGTACTTC,CSVEAIAGHIHEQYF
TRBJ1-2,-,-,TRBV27,TGTGCCAGCAGTTTAGGTGGCAGCTTTCCTTATGGCTACACCTTC,CASSLGGSFPYGYTF
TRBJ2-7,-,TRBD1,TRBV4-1,TGCGCCAGCAGCCTAACGGACAGGGGCCACGAGCAGTACTTC,CASSLTDRGHEQYF
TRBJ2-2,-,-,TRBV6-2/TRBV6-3,TGTGCCAGCAGTTTAATCTCTCGGGGCCACGGGGAGCTGTTTTTT,CASSLISRGHGELFF
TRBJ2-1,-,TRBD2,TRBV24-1,TGTGCCACCAGTGGCTTACTAGCGGGAGGGGCCAATGAGCAGTTCTTC,CATSGLLAGGANEQFF
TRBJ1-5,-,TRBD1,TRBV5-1,TGCGCCAGCAGCCGGACAGGGATTAGCAATCAGCCCCAGCATTTT,CASSRTGISNQPQHF
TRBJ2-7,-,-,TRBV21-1,TGTGCCAGCAGCACTTCAAACTACGAGCAGTACTTC,CASSTSNYEQYF
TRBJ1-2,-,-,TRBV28,TGTGCCAGCAGTTTGGAGCAGGGGCATGGCTACACCTTC,CASSLEQGHGYTF
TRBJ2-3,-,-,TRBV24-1,TGTGCCACCAGTGCAGGGGGCACAGATACGCAGTATTTT,CATSAGGTDTQYF
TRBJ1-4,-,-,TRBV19,TGTGCCACCCATCTTAATGAAAAACTGTTTTTT,CATHLNEKLFF
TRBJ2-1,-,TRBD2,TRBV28,TGTGCCAGCAGACTAGCGGGAGATTGGGAGCAGTTCTTC,CASRLAGDWEQFF
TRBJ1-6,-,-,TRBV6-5,TGTGCCAGCAGTTACTGGGGGACCTATAATTCACCCCTCCACTTT,CASSYWGTYNSPLHF
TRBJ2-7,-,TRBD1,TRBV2,TGTGCCAGCAGCGGGGGACAGGGGGCCTACGAGCAGTACTTC,CASSGGQGAYEQYF
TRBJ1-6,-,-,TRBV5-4,TGTGCCAGCAGCTTCACAGGGCGTTCACCCCTCCACTTT,CASSFTGRSPLHF
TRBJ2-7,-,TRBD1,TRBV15,TGTGCCACCAGCAGAGCAAGGGCCGGGACAGTCTCCTACGAGCAGTACTTC,CATSRARAGTVSYEQYF
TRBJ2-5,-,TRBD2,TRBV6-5,TGTGCCAGCAGTTCCGCGGGGGACCAACGAGAGACCCAGTACTTC,CASSSAGDQRETQYF
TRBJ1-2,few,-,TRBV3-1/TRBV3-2,TGTGCCAGCAGCCAAGGGTTAGGGCGGGGCTACACCTTC,CASSQGLGRGYTF
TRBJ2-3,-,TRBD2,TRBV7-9,TGTGCCAGCAGCTCGGGACTAGCGGGAGGGGTTACGCAGTATTTT,CASSSGLAGGVTQYF
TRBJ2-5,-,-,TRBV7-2,TGTGCCAGCAGCCCCCAGCGGCTTAGCTTTAAAGAGACCCAGTACTTC,CASSPQRLSFKETQYF
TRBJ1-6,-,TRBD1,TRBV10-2,TGCGCCAGCAACCAACAGGGGGCCCTTTCCAATTCACCCCTCCACTTT,CASNQQGALSNSPLHF
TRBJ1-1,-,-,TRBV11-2,TGTGCCAGCAGCTTATACGGTGAAGCTTTCTTT,CASSLYGEAFF
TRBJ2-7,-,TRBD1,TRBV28,TGTGCCAGCAGTTCCCCCACAGGGGGCTCAGCCTACGAGCAGTACTTC,CASSSPTGGSAYEQYF
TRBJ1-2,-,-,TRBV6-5,TGTGCCAGCAGTAACTCCGGAAGGGGGGGCGGCTACACCTTC,CASSNSGRGGGYTF
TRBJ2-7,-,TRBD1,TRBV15,TGTGCCACCAGCACTACCGGGACAGGCTCTAGTGAGCAGTACTTC,CATSTTGTGSSEQYF
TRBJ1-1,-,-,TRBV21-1,TGTGCCAGCAGCAAAGTATTCGGGCTGGGGGTGAACACTGAAGCTTTCTTT,CASSKVFGLGVNTEAFF
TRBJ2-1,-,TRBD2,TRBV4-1,TGCGCCAGCAGCCATTTTCTAGCGGGAATCTACAATGAGCAGTTCTTC,CASSHFLAGIYNEQFF
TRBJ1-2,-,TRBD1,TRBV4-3,TGCGCCAGCAGCCAACTAACTACAGGGGTTCGCGGCTACACCTTC,CASSQLTTGVRGYTF
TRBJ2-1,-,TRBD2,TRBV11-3,TGTGCCAGCAGCGAAGGACTAGCGGGAGGTGAGCAGTTCTTC,CASSEGLAGGEQFF
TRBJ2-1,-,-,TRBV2,TGTGCCAGCCGAAGGACAGCCCAAGGGTCCAATGAGCAGTTCTTC,CASRRTAQGSNEQFF
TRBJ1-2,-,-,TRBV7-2,TGTGCCAGCAGCTTAGACAGCCCCGGGGCTGGGTATGGCTACACCTTC,CASSLDSPGAGYGYTF
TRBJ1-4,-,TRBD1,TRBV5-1,TGCGCCAGCAGCTTCCAGGGGGGGAATGAAAAACTGTTTTTT,CASSFQGGNEKLFF
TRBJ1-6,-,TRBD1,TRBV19,TGTGCCAGTAGCGGACAGGGTGATTCACCCCTCCACTTT,CASSGQGDSPLHF
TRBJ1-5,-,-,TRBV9,TGTGCCAGCAGCGTAAACAGCGGGGGTGAGCCCCAGCATTTT,CASSVNSGGEPQHF
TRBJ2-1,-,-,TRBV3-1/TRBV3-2,TGTGCCAGCAGCCAAATAGCATTTGAGCAGTTCTTC,CASSQIAFEQFF
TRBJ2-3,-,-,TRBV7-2,TGTGCCAGCAGCTTTACGGGGGGACATTGGACAGATACGCAGTATTTT,CASSFTGGHWTDTQYF
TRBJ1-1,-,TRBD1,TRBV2,TGTGCCAGCAGTGAATTCAGGGGGACGAACACTGAAGCTTTCTTT,CASSEFRGTNTEAFF
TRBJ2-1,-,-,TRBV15,TGTGCCACCAGCAGGCTCCCCAATGAGCAGTTCTTC,CATSRLPNEQFF
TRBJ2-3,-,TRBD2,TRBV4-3,TGCGCCAGCAGCCAAGATGAGGGGACTAGCGGTTCGGATACGCAGTATTTT,CASSQDEGTSGSDTQYF
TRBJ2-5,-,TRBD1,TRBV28,TGTGCCAGCAGTTCAGCCGGGACAGGGGGTCAGACCCAGTACTTC,CASSSAGTGGQTQYF